Included here is one TCR beta chain sequence, with context. Its antigen is currently unknown. The PCR contained 60 Vbeta and 13 Jbeta primers. Some clones are missing from TCRdb's copy, which holds only in-frame ones; the method was immunoSEQ multiplex PCR. This repertoire shows around 100,000 clones, nearly 75% found once; its top ten account for around 5%. The sample originates from a study of cytomegalovirus exposure and HLA in healthy donors. Looking at the study overall: Membership in the Caucasian-associated ancestry cluster was found for about 80% of about 430 genotyped donors. Study results and caveats: Prior analysis indicated that the majority of TCR beta V segments exhibited productivity approximately 87% or approximately 30% of the time. In most subjects, TCR beta sequences reportedly gave accurate predictions of HLA-A and HLA-B alleles. Only CMV serostatus was available as immune exposure information.

Sequencing was done on a sample of PBMCs. This sequence was found in a man aged 25 to 40 in good health and CMV-seropositive.

Here the CDR3 DNA reads TGTGCCAGCAGCGTCGGCCAGGGAATTAGCTACGAGCAGTACTTC. This gives the protein CASSVGQGISYEQYF. The rearrangement uses TRBV9 and TRBJ2-7; a possible D gene is TRBD1 (5 bases). V was pared by 2 bases and J by 3 bases, with 15 bases between. The CDR3 length is 15 residues. The germline V gene encodes CDR1 SGDLS and CDR2 YYNGEE.